Listed below are T cell receptor beta chains from one sample, sequenced in a study of cytomegalovirus exposure and HLA in healthy donors. Clones were sequenced by immunoSEQ multiplex PCR, and TCRdb holds only the in-frame ones, with some missing. The sample has fewer than 200,000 clones; nearly 80% are singletons. Input material: PBMCs. Receptor source: a female donor in good health and CMV-seronegative. CDR3s include the opening cysteine and the closing phenylalanine or tryptophan. Fields, in order: D gene, clone size, J gene, V gene, CDR3 protein, CDR3 DNA. D genes are given only for firm matches. Size values are once, few and many counts, or a class for expanded clones, and some rows have none.

.,.,TRBJ2-6,TRBV4-2,CASSQDQGVGANVLTF,TGTGCCAGCAGCCAAGATCAGGGTGTTGGGGCCAACGTCCTGACTTTC
.,once,TRBJ1-4,TRBV9,CASSVSTGRDEKLFF,TGTGCCAGCAGCGTTTCTACAGGGAGGGATGAAAAACTGTTTTTT
.,.,TRBJ2-7,TRBV9,CASSDLYEQYF,TGTGCCAGCAGCGACCTCTACGAGCAGTACTTC
TRBD1,.,TRBJ2-7,TRBV27,CASSSRQGPTYEQYF,TGTGCCAGCAGTTCCAGACAGGGGCCTACCTACGAGCAGTACTTC
TRBD2,.,TRBJ2-3,TRBV9,CASSVSGGQSTDTQYF,TGTGCCAGCAGCGTTTCGGGGGGGCAGAGCACAGATACGCAGTATTTT
.,.,TRBJ2-4,TRBV6-6,CASSSRPRVRVNIQYF,TGTGCCAGCAGTTCCCGACCCAGGGTTAGGGTGAACATTCAGTACTTC
.,.,TRBJ1-5,TRBV2,CASSSPGTFDQPQHF,TGTGCCAGCAGCTCCCCCGGGACATTCGATCAGCCCCAGCATTTT
TRBD1,.,TRBJ1-5,TRBV2,CASSEEGDRVFVGQPQHF,TGTGCCAGCAGTGAGGAAGGGGACAGGGTATTTGTCGGTCAGCCCCAGCATTTT
.,once,TRBJ2-6,TRBV7-2,CATRLGSGANVLTF,TGTGCCACCCGACTTGGCTCTGGGGCCAACGTCCTGACTTTC
.,.,TRBJ1-1,TRBV6-5,CASSYHRVKAEAFF,TGTGCCAGCAGTTATCACAGGGTGAAGGCTGAAGCTTTCTTT
TRBD2,few,TRBJ2-7,TRBV2,CASRAGGASSYEQYF,TGTGCCAGCAGAGCCGGGGGGGCTAGCTCCTACGAGCAGTACTTC
TRBD1,.,TRBJ1-1,TRBV9,CASSPKATGTNTEAFF,TGTGCCAGCAGCCCAAAAGCGACAGGGACCAACACTGAAGCTTTCTTT
.,.,TRBJ2-7,TRBV28,CASLNLGGAEGTLYEQYF,TGTGCCAGCCTGAACCTAGGGGGCGCGGAGGGAACCCTCTACGAGCAGTACTTC
.,.,TRBJ2-2,TRBV5-1,CASSLARTANTGELFF,TGCGCCAGCAGCTTGGCCAGGACAGCGAACACCGGGGAGCTGTTTTTT
TRBD1,.,TRBJ2-1,TRBV13,CASSYNRGRYNEQFF,TGTGCCAGCAGCTATAACAGGGGGAGATACAATGAGCAGTTCTTC
TRBD1,.,TRBJ1-5,TRBV19,CASSADRGGFSNQPQHF,TGTGCCAGTAGTGCTGACAGGGGTGGGTTTAGCAATCAGCCCCAGCATTTT
.,.,TRBJ1-6,TRBV9,CASSVVGAGESPLHF,TGTGCCAGCAGCGTAGTGGGGGCTGGCGAATCACCCCTCCACTTT
TRBD2,.,TRBJ2-3,TRBV27,CASSPRGAGGLRTDTQYF,TGTGCCAGCAGTCCCCGAGGAGCGGGAGGCCTTCGCACAGATACGCAGTATTTT
.,few,TRBJ2-2,TRBV15,CATSRDQNTGELFF,TGTGCCACCAGCAGAGACCAGAACACCGGGGAGCTGTTTTTT
TRBD2,.,TRBJ2-1,TRBV15,CATSNWTSGSWNEQFF,TGTGCCACCAGCAACTGGACTAGCGGGAGCTGGAATGAGCAGTTCTTC
.,.,TRBJ2-2,TRBV5-1,CASSLLEGRAGELFF,TGCGCCAGCAGCTTGTTAGAGGGTCGGGCCGGGGAGCTGTTTTTT
.,.,TRBJ1-1,TRBV6-5,CASKVQGKGEAFF,TGTGCCAGCAAAGTTCAGGGGAAGGGTGAAGCTTTCTTT
.,.,TRBJ2-7,TRBV7-9,CASSYRRDEQYF,TGTGCCAGCAGCTACCGGCGGGACGAGCAGTACTTC
TRBD2,.,TRBJ2-5,TRBV19,CASSIGGLAGGRETQYF,TGTGCCAGTAGTATAGGGGGACTAGCGGGGGGCCGAGAGACCCAGTACTTC
.,.,TRBJ2-7,TRBV7-9,CASSLDRVYEQYF,TGTGCCAGCAGCTTAGACAGGGTGTACGAGCAGTACTTC
.,.,TRBJ1-1,TRBV7-3,CASSATVNTEAFF,TGTGCCAGCAGCGCAACAGTGAACACTGAAGCTTTCTTT
TRBD1,once,TRBJ2-1,TRBV29-1,CSVGTGGGYEQFF,TGCAGCGTTGGGACAGGGGGCGGTTATGAGCAGTTCTTC
TRBD2,.,TRBJ2-1,TRBV4-2,CASSQDEPLAGGIMGYEQFF,TGTGCCAGCAGCCAAGACGAACCACTAGCGGGGGGGATTATGGGGTATGAGCAGTTCTTC
TRBD2,.,TRBJ2-7,TRBV18,CASSPFPSGGNYEQYF,TGTGCCAGCTCACCATTTCCTAGCGGGGGGAACTACGAGCAGTACTTC
TRBD2,.,TRBJ2-5,TRBV7-9,CASSSRAPLAGVGETQYF,TGTGCCAGCAGCTCCCGCGCCCCACTCGCGGGAGTGGGGGAGACCCAGTACTTC
.,.,TRBJ1-2,TRBV6-1,CASSGGGTYYGYTF,TGTGCCAGCAGTGGCGGGGGAACTTACTATGGCTACACCTTC
.,.,TRBJ2-1,TRBV5-1,CASSLVGAHEQFF,TGCGCCAGCAGCTTGGTGGGGGCCCATGAGCAGTTCTTC
TRBD2,.,TRBJ2-1,TRBV6-1,CASSESWGGSQQFF,TGTGCCAGCAGTGAAAGTTGGGGCGGGAGCCAGCAGTTCTTC
.,.,TRBJ2-6,TRBV30,CAWSTGSGANVLTF,TGTGCCTGGAGTACAGGTTCTGGGGCCAACGTCCTGACTTTC
TRBD2,.,TRBJ2-7,TRBV19,CASTTSGGSYEQYF,TGTGCCAGTACCACTAGCGGGGGTTCCTACGAGCAGTACTTC
.,.,TRBJ1-1,TRBV5-4,CASSLVLGGGTEAFF,TGTGCCAGCAGCTTGGTTTTGGGGGGTGGCACTGAAGCTTTCTTT
.,few,TRBJ1-5,TRBV9,CASSVGSEGNQPQHF,TGTGCCAGCAGCGTAGGATCTGAGGGCAATCAGCCCCAGCATTTT
TRBD1,.,TRBJ2-2,TRBV18,CASSPGQGPRRSGELFF,TGTGCCAGCTCACCGGGACAGGGGCCCCGAAGGTCCGGGGAGCTGTTTTTT
.,.,TRBJ1-3,TRBV7-8,CASRGERHSGNTIYF,TGTGCCAGCAGGGGAGAACGCCACTCTGGAAACACCATATATTTT
.,.,TRBJ2-2,TRBV4-2,CASSQEVAVPLNTGELFF,TGTGCCAGCAGCCAAGAAGTGGCAGTTCCTTTGAACACCGGGGAGCTGTTTTTT
TRBD2,few,TRBJ2-3,TRBV2,CASRASGSLTDTQYF,TGTGCCAGCAGGGCTAGCGGATCCCTCACAGATACGCAGTATTTT
.,.,TRBJ2-1,TRBV19,CASSFATGLDGEQFF,TGTGCCAGTAGTTTCGCGACGGGTTTAGATGGTGAGCAGTTCTTC
TRBD1,.,TRBJ2-7,TRBV27,CASSLSGTGKVVQYF,TGTGCCAGCAGTTTATCCGGGACAGGGAAAGTTGTGCAGTACTTC
TRBD1,.,TRBJ2-2,TRBV6-1,CASSSGTGDTGELFF,TGTGCCAGCAGTTCCGGGACAGGGGACACCGGGGAGCTGTTTTTT
TRBD2,.,TRBJ2-1,TRBV19,CASSIRLAGGREQFF,TGTGCCAGTAGTATCCGACTAGCGGGAGGGCGTGAGCAGTTCTTC
TRBD1,.,TRBJ1-2,TRBV14,CASSQSGGWYGYTF,TGTGCCAGCAGCCAATCAGGGGGATGGTATGGCTACACCTTC
TRBD1,.,TRBJ2-6,TRBV4-1,CASSQGTLTGVLSGANVLTF,TGCGCCAGCAGCCAAGGGACGCTGACAGGGGTCCTATCTGGGGCCAACGTCCTGACTTTC